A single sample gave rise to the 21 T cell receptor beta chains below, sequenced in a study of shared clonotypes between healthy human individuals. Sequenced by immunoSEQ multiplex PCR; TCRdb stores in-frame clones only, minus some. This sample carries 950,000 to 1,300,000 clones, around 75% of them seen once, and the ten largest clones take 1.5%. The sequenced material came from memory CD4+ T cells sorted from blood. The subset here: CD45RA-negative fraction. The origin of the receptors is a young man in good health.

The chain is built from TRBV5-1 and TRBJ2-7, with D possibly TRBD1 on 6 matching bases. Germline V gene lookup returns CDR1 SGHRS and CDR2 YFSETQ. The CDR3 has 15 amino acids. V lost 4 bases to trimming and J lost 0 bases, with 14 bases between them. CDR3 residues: CASSPYQGTSYEQYF. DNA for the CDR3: TGCGCCAGCAGCCCTTATCAGGGGACCTCCTACGAGCAGTACTTC.

The CDR3 protein is CASSDWQGSEKLFF. The CDR3, as DNA: TGTGCCAGCAGTGATTGGCAGGGGAGTGAAAAACTGTTTTTT. The rearrangement links TRBV25-1 to TRBJ1-4, with D perhaps matching TRBD1 (6 bases). The CDR3 has 14 residues. Germline CDR1 reads MGHDK; CDR2 reads SYGVNS. Trimming pared 3 bases from V and 7 bases from J, leaving 12 bases between. Filled out from reference TRBV25-1 and TRBJ1-4, the complete variable domain reads EADIYQTPRYLVIGTGKKITLECSQTMGHDKMYWYQQDPGMELHLIHYSYGVNSTEKGDLSSESTVSRIRTEHFPLTLESARPSHTSQYLCASSDWQGSEKLFFGSGTQLSVL.

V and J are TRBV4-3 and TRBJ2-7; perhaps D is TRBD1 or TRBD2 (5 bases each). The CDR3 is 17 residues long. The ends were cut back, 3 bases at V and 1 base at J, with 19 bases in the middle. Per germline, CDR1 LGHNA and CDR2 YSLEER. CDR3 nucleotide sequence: TGCGCCAGCAGCCAGGAAATTGGGGACGGACGGTCCTACGAGCAGTACTTC. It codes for CASSQEIGDGRSYEQYF.

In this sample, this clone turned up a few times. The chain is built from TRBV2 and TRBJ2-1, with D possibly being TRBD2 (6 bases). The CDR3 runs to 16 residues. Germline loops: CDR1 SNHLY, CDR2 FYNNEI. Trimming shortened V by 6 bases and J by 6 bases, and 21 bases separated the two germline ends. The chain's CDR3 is CASRGTTGGTRNEQFF. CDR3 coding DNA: TGTGCCAGCAGGGGCACCACCGGGGGAACACGCAATGAGCAGTTCTTC. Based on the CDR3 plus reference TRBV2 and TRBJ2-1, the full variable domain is EPEVTQTPSHQVTQMGQEVILRCVPISNHLYFYWYRQILGQKVEFLVSFYNNEISEKSEIFDDQFSVERPDGSNFTLKIRSTKLEDSAMYFCASRGTTGGTRNEQFFGPGTRLTVL.

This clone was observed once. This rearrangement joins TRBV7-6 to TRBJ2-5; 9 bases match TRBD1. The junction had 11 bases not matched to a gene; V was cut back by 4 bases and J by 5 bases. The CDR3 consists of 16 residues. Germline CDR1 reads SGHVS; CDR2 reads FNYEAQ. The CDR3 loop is CASSSYYRGREETQYF. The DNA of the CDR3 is TGTGCCAGCAGCTCATACTACAGGGGGCGGGAGGAGACCCAGTACTTC. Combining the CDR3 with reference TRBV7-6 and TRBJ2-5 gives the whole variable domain GAGVSQSPRYKVTKRGQDVALRCDPISGHVSLYWYRQALGQGPEFLTYFNYEAQQDKSGLPNDRFSAERPEGSISTLTIQRTEQRDSAMYRCASSSYYRGREETQYFGPGTRLLVL.

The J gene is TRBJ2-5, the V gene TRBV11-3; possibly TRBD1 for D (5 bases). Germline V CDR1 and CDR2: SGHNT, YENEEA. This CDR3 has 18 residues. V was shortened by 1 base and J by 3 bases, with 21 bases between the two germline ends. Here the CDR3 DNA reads TGTGCCAGCAGCTTAGGGGCAGGGCGTAATCCTAGAGAAGAGACCCAGTACTTC. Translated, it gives CASSLGAGRNPREETQYF.

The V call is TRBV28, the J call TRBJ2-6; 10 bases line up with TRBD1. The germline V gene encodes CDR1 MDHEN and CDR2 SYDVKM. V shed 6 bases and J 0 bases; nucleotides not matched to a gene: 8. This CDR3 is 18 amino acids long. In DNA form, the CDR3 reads TGTGCCAGCAGCCTCCCGGGACAGGGGAGCTCTGGGGCCAACGTCCTGACTTTC. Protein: CASSLPGQGSSGANVLTF.

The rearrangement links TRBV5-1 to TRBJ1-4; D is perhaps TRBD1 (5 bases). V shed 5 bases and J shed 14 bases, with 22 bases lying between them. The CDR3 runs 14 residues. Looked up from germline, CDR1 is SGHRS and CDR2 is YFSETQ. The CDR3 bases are TGCGCCAGCAGTTACGGACGGGAGGGGACTGGGCTGTTTTTT. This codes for CASSYGREGTGLFF.

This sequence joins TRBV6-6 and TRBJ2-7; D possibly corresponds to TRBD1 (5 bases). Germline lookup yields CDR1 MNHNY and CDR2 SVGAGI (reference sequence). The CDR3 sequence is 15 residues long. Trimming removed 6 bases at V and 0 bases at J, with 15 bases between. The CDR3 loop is CASRDIQTGSYEQYF. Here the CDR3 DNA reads TGTGCCAGCAGGGATATTCAAACAGGCTCCTACGAGCAGTACTTC.

CDR3 sequence: CASSVQEGKTQYF. The DNA of the CDR3 is TGTGCCAGCAGCGTGCAGGAGGGAAAGACCCAGTACTTC. The chain carries TRBV11-3 and TRBJ2-5, with D perhaps TRBD2 (6 bases). Germline loops: CDR1 SGHNT, CDR2 YENEEA. The V and J ends lost 5 bases and 6 bases respectively, with 13 bases between them. The CDR3 has 13 amino acids.

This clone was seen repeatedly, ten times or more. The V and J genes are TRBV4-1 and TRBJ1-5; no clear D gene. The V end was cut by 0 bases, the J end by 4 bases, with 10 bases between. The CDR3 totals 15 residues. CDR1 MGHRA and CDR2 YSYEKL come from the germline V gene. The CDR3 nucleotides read TGCGCCAGCAGCCAAGAATCGACCGCTAATCAGCCCCAGCATTTT. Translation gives CASSQESTANQPQHF.

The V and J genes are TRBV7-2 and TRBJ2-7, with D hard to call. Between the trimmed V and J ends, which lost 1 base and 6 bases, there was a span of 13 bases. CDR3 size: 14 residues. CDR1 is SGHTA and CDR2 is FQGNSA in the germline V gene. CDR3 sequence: CASSLDLRVGEQYF. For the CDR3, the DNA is TGTGCCAGCAGCTTAGATCTTCGGGTCGGCGAGCAGTACTTC.

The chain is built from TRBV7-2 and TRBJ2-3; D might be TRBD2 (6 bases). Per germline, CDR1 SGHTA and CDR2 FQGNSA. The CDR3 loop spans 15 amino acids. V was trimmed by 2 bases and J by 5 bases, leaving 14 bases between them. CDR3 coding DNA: TGTGCCAGCAGCTTAAGTGGCGGGAAGGAAGATACGCAGTATTTT. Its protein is CASSLSGGKEDTQYF.

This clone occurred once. For the CDR3, the DNA is TGCGCCAGCAGCCCGAATCCGGCGGGGGTCTACGAGCAGTACTTC. Translated, it gives CASSPNPAGVYEQYF. The genes are TRBV4-1 and TRBJ2-7, with 7 bases matching TRBD2. V lost 4 bases, J lost 3 bases, and 9 bases stayed unmatched. The CDR3 extends over 15 amino acids. In germline, CDR1 is MGHRA, CDR2 YSYEKL.

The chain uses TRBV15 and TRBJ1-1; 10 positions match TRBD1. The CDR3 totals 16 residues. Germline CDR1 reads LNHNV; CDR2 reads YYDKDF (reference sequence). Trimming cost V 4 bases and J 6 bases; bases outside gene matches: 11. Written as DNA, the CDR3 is TGTGCCACCAGCAAAGGCGGGACAGGGGCGGTTGCTGAAGCTTTCTTT. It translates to CATSKGGTGAVAEAFF.

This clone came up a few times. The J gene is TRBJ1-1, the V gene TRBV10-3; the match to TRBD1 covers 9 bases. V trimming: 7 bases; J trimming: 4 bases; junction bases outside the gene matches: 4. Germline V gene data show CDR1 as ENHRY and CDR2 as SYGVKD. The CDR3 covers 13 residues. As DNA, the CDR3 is TGTGCCATCACGGACAGGGGAGGCACTGAAGCTTTCTTT. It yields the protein CAITDRGGTEAFF.

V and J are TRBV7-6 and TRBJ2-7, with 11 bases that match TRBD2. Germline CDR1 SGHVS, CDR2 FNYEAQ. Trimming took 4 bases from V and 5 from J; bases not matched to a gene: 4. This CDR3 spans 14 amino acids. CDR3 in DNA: TGTGCCAGCAGCTCACTAGCGGGAGTGAACGAGCAGTACTTC. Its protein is CASSSLAGVNEQYF.

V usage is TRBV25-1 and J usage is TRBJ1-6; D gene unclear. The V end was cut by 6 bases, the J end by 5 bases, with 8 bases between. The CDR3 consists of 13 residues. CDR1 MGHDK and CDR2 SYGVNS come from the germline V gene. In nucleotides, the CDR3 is TGTGCCAGCAGGGAGTGGAATAATTCACCCCTCCACTTT. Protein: CASREWNNSPLHF.

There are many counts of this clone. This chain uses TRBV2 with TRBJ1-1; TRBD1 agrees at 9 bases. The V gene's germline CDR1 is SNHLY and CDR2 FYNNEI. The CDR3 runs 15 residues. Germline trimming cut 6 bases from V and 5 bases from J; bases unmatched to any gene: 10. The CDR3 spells CASRLQGARWTEAFF. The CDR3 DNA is TGTGCCAGCAGGCTACAGGGGGCGAGGTGGACTGAAGCTTTCTTT.

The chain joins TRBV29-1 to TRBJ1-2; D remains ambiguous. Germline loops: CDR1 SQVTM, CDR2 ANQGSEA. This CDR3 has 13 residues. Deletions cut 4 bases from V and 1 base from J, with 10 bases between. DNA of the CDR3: TGCAGCGTTGGTGAAGCCTATAACTATGGCTACACCTTC. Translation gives CSVGEAYNYGYTF.

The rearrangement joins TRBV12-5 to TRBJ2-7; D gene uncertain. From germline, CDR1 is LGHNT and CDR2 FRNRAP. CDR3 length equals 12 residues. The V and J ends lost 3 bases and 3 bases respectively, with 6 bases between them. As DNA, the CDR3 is TGTGCTAGTGGTTTAAGTGGCTACGAGCAGTACTTC. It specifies CASGLSGYEQYF. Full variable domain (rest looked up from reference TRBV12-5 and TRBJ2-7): DARVTQTPRHKVTEMGQEVTMRCQPILGHNTVFWYRQTMMQGLELLAYFRNRAPLDDSGMPKDRFSAEMPDATLATLKIQPSEPRDSAVYFCASGLSGYEQYFGPGTRLTVT.